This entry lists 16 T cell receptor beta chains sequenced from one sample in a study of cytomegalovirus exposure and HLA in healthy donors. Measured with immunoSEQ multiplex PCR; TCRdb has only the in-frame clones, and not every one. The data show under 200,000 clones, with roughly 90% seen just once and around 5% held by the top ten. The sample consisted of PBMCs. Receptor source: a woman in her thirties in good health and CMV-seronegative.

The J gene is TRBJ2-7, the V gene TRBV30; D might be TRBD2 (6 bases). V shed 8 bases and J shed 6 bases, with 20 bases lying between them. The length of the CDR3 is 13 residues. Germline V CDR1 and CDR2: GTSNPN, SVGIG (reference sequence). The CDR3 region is CAGKGLDKIEQYF. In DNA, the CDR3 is TGTGCCGGAAAGGGACTCGACAAGATCGAGCAGTACTTC.

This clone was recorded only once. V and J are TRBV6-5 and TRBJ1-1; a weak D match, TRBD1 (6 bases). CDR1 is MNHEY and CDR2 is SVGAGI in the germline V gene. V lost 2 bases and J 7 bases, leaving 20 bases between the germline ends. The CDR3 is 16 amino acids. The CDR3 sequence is CASSYEGGREFIEAFF. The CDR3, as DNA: TGTGCCAGCAGTTACGAGGGGGGGCGCGAGTTCATTGAAGCTTTCTTT.

CDR3 nucleotide sequence: TGTGCCAGCAGCCCTCGGGACAAGGACTACGAGCAGTACTTC. Protein product: CASSPRDKDYEQYF. V is TRBV7-9 and J is TRBJ2-7; perhaps TRBD1 as D (6 bases). V lost 5 bases and J lost 3, with 14 bases in between. The CDR3 runs 14 residues. CDR1 SEHNR and CDR2 FQNEAQ come from the germline V gene (reference sequence).

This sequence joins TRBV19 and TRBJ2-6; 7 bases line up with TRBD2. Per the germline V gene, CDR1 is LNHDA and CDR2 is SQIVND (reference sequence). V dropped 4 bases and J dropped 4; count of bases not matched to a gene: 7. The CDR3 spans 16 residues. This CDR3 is CASSTGRGSGANVLTF. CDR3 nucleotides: TGTGCCAGTAGTACAGGGAGGGGTTCCGGGGCCAACGTCCTGACTTTC.

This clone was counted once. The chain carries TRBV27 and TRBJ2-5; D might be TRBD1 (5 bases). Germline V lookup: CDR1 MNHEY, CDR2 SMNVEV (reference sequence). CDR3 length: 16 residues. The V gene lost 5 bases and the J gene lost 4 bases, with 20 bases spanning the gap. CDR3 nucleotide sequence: TGTGCCAGCAGTATGACAGATCGGTTAGGATTAGAGACCCAGTACTTC. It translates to CASSMTDRLGLETQYF.

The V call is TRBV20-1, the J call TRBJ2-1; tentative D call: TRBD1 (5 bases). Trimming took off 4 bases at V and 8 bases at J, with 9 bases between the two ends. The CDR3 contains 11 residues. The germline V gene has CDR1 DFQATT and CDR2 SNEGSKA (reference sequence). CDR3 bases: TGCAGTGCTACTCAGGGCTATGAGCAGTTCTTC. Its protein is CSATQGYEQFF.

The CDR3 DNA reads TGCGCCAGCAGCTTGTCGGAAGCGCGGCTAGCCAAAAACATTCAGTACTTC. Residues: CASSLSEARLAKNIQYF. The rearrangement joins TRBV5-1 to TRBJ2-4; D unresolved. Looked up from germline, CDR1 is SGHRS and CDR2 is YFSETQ. The V end lost 1 base, the J end lost 0 bases, and 14 bases lay between the germline ends. There are 17 residues in the CDR3.

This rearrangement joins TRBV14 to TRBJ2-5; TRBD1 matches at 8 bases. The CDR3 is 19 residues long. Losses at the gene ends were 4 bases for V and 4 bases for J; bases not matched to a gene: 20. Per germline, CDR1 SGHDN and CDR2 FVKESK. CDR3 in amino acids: CASSLWGFGQGTSGETQYF. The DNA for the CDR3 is TGTGCCAGCAGCCTTTGGGGATTCGGACAGGGAACCTCTGGAGAGACCCAGTACTTC.

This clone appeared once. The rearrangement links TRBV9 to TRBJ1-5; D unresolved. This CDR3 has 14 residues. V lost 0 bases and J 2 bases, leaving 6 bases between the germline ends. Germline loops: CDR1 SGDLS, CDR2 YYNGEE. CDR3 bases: TGTGCCAGCAGCGTAGTCGATGGCAATCAGCCCCAGCATTTT. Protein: CASSVVDGNQPQHF. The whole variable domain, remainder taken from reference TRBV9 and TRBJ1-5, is DSGVTQTPKHLITATGQRVTLRCSPRSGDLSVYWYQQSLDQGLQFLIQYYNGEERAKGNILERFSAQQFPDLHSELNLSSLELGDSALYFCASSVVDGNQPQHFGDGTRLSIL.

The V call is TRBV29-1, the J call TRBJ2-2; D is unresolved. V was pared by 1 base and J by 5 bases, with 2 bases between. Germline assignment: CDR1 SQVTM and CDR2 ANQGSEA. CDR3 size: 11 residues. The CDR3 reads CSVEGTGELFF. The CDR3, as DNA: TGCAGCGTTGAAGGAACCGGGGAGCTGTTTTTT.

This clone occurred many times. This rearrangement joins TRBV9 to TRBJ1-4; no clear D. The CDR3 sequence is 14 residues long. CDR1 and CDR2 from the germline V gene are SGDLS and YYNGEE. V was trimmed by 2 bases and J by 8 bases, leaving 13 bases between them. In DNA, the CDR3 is TGTGCCAGCAGCGTGACCGATATTGGAGAAAAACTGTTTTTT. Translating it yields CASSVTDIGEKLFF. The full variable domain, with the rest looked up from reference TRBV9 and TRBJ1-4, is DSGVTQTPKHLITATGQRVTLRCSPRSGDLSVYWYQQSLDQGLQFLIQYYNGEERAKGNILERFSAQQFPDLHSELNLSSLELGDSALYFCASSVTDIGEKLFFGSGTQLSVL.

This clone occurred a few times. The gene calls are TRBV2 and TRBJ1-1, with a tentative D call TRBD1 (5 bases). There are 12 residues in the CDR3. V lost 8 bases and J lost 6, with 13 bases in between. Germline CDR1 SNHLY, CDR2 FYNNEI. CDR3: CASLEGIAEAFF. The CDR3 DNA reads TGTGCCAGCCTCGAGGGGATAGCTGAAGCTTTCTTT.

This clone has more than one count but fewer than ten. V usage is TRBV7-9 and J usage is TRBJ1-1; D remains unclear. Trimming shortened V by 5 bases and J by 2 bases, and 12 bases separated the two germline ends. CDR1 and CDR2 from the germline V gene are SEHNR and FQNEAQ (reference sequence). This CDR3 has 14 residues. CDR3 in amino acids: CASSPEVGNTEAFF. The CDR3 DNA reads TGTGCCAGCAGCCCCGAGGTGGGCAACACTGAAGCTTTCTTT.

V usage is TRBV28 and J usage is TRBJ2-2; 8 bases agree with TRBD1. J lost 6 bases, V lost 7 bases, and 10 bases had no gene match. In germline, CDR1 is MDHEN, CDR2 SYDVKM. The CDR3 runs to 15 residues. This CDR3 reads CASMSLDRAPGELFF. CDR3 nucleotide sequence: TGTGCCAGCATGTCCTTGGACAGGGCTCCCGGGGAGCTGTTTTTT. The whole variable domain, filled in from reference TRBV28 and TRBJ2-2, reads DVKVTQSSRYLVKRTGEKVFLECVQDMDHENMFWYRQDPGLGLRLIYFSYDVKMKEKGDIPEGYSVSREKKERFSLILESASTNQTSMYLCASMSLDRAPGELFFGEGSRLTVL.

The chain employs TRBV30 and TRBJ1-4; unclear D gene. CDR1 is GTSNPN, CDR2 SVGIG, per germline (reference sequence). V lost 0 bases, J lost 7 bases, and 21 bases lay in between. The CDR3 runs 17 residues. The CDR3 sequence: CAWSVRAGVGFSEKLFF. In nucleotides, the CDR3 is TGTGCCTGGAGTGTACGTGCGGGTGTGGGTTTTTCTGAAAAACTGTTTTTT.

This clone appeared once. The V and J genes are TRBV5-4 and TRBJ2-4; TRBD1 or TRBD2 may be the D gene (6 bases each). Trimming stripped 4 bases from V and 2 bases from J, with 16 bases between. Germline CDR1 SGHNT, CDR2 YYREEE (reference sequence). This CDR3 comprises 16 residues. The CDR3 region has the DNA TGTGCCAGCAGCCACAGGGAACGGGGGTCCAAAAACATTCAGTACTTC. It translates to CASSHRERGSKNIQYF.